The present T cell receptor beta chain was sequenced within a study of OX40 agonist ivuxolimab in advanced cancers. As for the study in general: Ivuxolimab, an antibody that agonizes OX40 (CD134), was administered to the patients.

Libraries were prepared by immunoSEQ multiplex PCR; TCRdb keeps only in-frame clonotypes and omits some of them. The sample lists just over 40,000 clones; approximately 90% were seen once. The sequence was obtained from an adult with an advanced solid tumor such as melanoma, head and neck, liver or kidney cancer. Sequencing used CD4+ or CD8+ T cells sorted from blood, obtained in a trial of the OX40 agonist ivuxolimab.

The CDR3 spells CASSPSGTEAFF. The CDR3 region has the DNA TGTGCCAGCAGCCCTTCTGGCACTGAAGCTTTCTTT. The V call is TRBV7-2, the J call TRBJ1-1, with D unresolved. V lost 5 bases and J 4 bases, leaving 8 bases between the germline ends. This CDR3 spans 12 amino acids. The V gene's germline CDR1 is SGHTA and CDR2 FQGNSA.